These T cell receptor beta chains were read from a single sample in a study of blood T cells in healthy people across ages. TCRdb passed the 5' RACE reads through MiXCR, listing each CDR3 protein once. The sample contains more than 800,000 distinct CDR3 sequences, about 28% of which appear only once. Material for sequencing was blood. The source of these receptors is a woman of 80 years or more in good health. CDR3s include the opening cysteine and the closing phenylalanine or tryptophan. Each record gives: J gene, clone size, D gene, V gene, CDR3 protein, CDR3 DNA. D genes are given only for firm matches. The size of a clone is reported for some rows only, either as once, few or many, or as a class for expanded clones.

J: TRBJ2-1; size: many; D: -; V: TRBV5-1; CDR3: CASSYSKGNEQFF; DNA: TGCGCCAGCAGCTATTCCAAAGGGAATGAGCAGTTCTTC
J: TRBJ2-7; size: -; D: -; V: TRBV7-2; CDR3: CASSSGGQRYYEQYF; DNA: TGTGCCAGCAGCTCGGGAGGACAGAGATACTACGAGCAGTACTTC
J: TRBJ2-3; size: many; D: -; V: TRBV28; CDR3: CASSFAGVSTDTQYF; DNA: TGTGCCAGCAGTTTCGCCGGAGTTAGCACAGATACGCAGTATTTT
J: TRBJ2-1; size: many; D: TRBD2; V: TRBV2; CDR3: CATRPLAGDYNEQFF; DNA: TGTGCCACCCGCCCCCTAGCGGGTGACTACAATGAGCAGTTCTTC
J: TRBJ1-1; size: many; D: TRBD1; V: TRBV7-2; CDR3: CASSLAGGAYTEAFF; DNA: TGTGCCAGCAGCTTAGCAGGGGGCGCCTACACTGAAGCTTTCTTT
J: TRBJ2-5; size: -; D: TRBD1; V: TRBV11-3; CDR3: CASSLVLGTGGETQYF; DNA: TGTGCCAGCAGCTTAGTCCTCGGGACAGGGGGGGAGACCCAGTACTTC
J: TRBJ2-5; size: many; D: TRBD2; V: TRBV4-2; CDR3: CASSQEQLAGGTETQYF; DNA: TGTGCCAGCAGCCAAGAGCAACTAGCGGGGGGGACAGAGACCCAGTACTTC
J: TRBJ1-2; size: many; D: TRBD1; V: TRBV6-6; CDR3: CASSYKGQDYGYTF; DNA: TGTGCCAGCAGTTACAAGGGACAGGATTATGGCTACACCTTC
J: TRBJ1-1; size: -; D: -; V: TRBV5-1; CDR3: CASSFGPGGTEAFF; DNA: TGCGCCAGCAGCTTTGGCCCCGGGGGCACTGAAGCTTTCTTT
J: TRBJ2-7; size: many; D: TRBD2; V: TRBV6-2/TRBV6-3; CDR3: CASSRTGTSNEQYF; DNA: TGTGCCAGCAGTAGGACCGGGACTAGCAACGAGCAGTACTTC
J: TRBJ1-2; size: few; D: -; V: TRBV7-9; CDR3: CASSLAPGIEGYTF; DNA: TGTGCCAGCAGCTTAGCTCCGGGGATAGAGGGCTACACCTTC
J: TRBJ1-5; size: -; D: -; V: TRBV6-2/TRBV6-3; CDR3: CASSILGGSQPQHF; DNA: TGTGCCAGCAGCATCTTGGGGGGCAGTCAGCCCCAGCATTTT
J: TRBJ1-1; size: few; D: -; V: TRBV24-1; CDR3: CATSEGRPNTEAFF; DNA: TGTGCCACCAGTGAGGGACGTCCGAACACTGAAGCTTTCTTT
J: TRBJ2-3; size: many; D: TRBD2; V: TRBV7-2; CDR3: CASSFKPLAGGDTQYF; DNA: TGTGCCAGCAGCTTTAAACCCTTAGCGGGCGGGGATACGCAGTATTTT
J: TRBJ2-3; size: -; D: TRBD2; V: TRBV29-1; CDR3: CSARGGLAGGTDTQYF; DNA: TGCAGCGCGCGAGGAGGACTAGCGGGGGGTACAGATACGCAGTATTTT
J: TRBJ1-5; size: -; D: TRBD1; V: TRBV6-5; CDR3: CASRVTGGRTQHF; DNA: TGTGCCAGCAGGGTGACAGGGGGAAGGACCCAGCATTTT
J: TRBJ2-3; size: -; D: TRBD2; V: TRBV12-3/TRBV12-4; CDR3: CANSPIRLAGGSTDTQYF; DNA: TGTGCCAACAGTCCGATCCGACTAGCGGGAGGGAGCACAGATACGCAGTATTTT
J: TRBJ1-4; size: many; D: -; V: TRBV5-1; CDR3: CASSLEQGNEKLFF; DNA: TGCGCCAGCAGCTTGGAACAAGGGAATGAAAAACTGTTTTTT
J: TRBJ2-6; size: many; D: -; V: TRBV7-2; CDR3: CASSLASGRGANVLTF; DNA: TGTGCCAGCAGCTTAGCTTCAGGGAGAGGGGCCAACGTCCTGACTTTC
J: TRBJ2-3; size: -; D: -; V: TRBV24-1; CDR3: CATFLPGADTQYF; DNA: TGTGCCACCTTCTTACCTGGGGCAGATACGCAGTATTTT
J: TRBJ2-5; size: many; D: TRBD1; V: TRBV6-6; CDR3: CASSYRDREETQYF; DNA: TGTGCCAGCAGTTACCGGGACAGGGAAGAGACCCAGTACTTC
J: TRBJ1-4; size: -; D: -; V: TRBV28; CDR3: CASSSYAVVTNEKLFF; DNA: TGTGCCAGCAGTTCATACGCGGTTGTTACTAATGAAAAACTGTTTTTT
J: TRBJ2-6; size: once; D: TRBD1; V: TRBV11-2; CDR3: CASNRGQGSGANVLTF; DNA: TGTGCCAGCAATAGGGGACAGGGTTCCGGGGCCAACGTCCTGACTTTC
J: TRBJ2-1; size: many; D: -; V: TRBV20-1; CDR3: CSALPPTAPFNEQFF; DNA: TGCAGTGCCCTTCCCCCTACGGCTCCCTTCAATGAGCAGTTCTTC
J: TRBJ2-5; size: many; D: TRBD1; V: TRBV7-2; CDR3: CASSLRDRGLGETQYF; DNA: TGTGCCAGCAGCCTCCGGGACAGGGGGCTCGGCGAGACCCAGTACTTC
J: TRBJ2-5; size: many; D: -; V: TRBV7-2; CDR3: CASSYVGQGETQYF; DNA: TGTGCCAGCAGCTACGTAGGTCAGGGAGAGACCCAGTACTTC
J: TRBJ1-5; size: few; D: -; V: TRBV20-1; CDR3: CSARDLWGDQPQHF; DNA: TGCAGTGCTAGAGATCTGTGGGGGGATCAGCCCCAGCATTTT
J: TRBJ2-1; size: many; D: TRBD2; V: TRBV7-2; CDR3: CASSRNRGDEQFF; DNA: TGTGCCAGCAGCCGAAACCGGGGGGATGAGCAGTTCTTC
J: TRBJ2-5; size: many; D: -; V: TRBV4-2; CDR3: CASSQGTGETQYF; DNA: TGTGCCAGCAGCCAAGGGACGGGAGAGACCCAGTACTTC
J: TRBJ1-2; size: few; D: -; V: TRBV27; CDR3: CASNNPLGRADYGYTF; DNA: TGTGCCAGCAACAACCCCTTGGGCAGGGCTGACTATGGCTACACCTTC
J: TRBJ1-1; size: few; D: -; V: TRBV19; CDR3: CASTLTGTVNTEAFF; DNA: TGTGCCAGTACCCTAACCGGGACGGTCAACACTGAAGCTTTCTTT
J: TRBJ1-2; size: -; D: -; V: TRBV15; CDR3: CATSRDRGFSPYGYTF; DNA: TGTGCCACCAGCAGAGATCGAGGGTTCAGCCCGTATGGCTACACCTTC
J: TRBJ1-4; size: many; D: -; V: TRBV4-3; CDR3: CASSQVTANEKLFF; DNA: TGCGCCAGCAGCCAAGTTACAGCTAATGAAAAACTGTTTTTT
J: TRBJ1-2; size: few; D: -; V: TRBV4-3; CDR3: CASSQESGGGYTF; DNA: TGCGCCAGCAGCCAAGAGTCCGGCGGGGGCTACACCTTC
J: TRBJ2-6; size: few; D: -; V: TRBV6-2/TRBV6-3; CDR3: CASREVRGPNVLTF; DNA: TGTGCCAGCAGGGAAGTCAGGGGACCCAACGTCCTGACTTTC
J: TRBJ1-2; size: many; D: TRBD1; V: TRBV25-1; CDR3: CASSEGDRMYGYTF; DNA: TGTGCCAGCAGTGAAGGGGACAGGATGTATGGCTACACCTTC
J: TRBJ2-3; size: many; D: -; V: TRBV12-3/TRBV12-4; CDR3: CASSFSGVGTDTQYF; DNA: TGTGCCAGCAGTTTCTCAGGGGTGGGCACAGATACGCAGTATTTT
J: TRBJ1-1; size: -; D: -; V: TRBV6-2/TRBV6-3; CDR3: CASSYSTGSRGRAEAFF; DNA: TGTGCCAGCAGTTACTCGACAGGATCGAGGGGACGGGCTGAAGCTTTCTTT
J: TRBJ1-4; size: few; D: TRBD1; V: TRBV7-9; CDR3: CASSRRQGVKDEKLFF; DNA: TGTGCCAGCAGCAGAAGACAGGGGGTAAAGGATGAAAAACTGTTTTTT
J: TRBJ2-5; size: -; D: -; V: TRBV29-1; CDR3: CSILTGGAETQYF; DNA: TGCAGCATTTTGACGGGGGGCGCGGAGACCCAGTACTTC
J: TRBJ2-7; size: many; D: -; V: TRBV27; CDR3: CASMVSGVLLRSPYEQYF; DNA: TGTGCCAGCATGGTGTCAGGGGTTCTCCTGAGGTCTCCCTACGAGCAGTACTTC
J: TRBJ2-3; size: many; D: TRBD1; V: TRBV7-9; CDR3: CASSRAMDRGGTDTQYF; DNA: TGTGCCAGCAGCCGCGCAATGGACAGGGGGGGAACAGATACGCAGTATTTT
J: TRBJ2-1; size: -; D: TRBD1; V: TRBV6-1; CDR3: CASSAPGQGTLGHNEQFF; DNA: TGTGCCAGCAGTGCACCGGGACAGGGAACATTAGGGCACAATGAGCAGTTCTTC
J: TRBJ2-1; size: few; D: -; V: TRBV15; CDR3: CATSLAGPGNEQFF; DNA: TGTGCCACCAGCCTGGCGGGGCCGGGCAATGAGCAGTTCTTC
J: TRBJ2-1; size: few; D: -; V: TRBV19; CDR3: CASSTIAAGLYNEQFF; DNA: TGTGCCAGTAGTACTATAGCGGCAGGACTCTACAATGAGCAGTTCTTC
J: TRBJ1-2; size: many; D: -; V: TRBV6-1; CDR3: CASSENRDGYTF; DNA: TGTGCCAGCAGTGAAAACAGGGATGGCTACACCTTC
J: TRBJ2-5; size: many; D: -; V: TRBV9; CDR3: CASSVEGETQYF; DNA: TGTGCCAGCAGCGTAGAAGGAGAGACCCAGTACTTC
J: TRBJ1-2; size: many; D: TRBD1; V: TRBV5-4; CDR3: CASSTDRTNYGYTF; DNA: TGTGCCAGCAGCACGGACAGGACTAACTATGGCTACACCTTC
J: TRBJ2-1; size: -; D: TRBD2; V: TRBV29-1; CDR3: CSVGPSGGRPNEQFF; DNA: TGCAGCGTTGGTCCGAGCGGGGGAAGGCCCAATGAGCAGTTCTTC
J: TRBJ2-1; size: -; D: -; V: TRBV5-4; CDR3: CASSLKSGSNEQFF; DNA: TGTGCCAGCAGCTTGAAGTCAGGGTCCAATGAGCAGTTCTTC
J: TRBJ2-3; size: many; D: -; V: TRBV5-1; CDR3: CASSYNEGDTQYF; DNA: TGCGCCAGCAGCTATAACGAGGGAGATACGCAGTATTTT
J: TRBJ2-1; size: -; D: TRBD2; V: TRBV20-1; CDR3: CSARDGGSGSGNEQFF; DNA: TGCAGTGCTAGAGATGGGGGGAGCGGGAGTGGCAATGAGCAGTTCTTC
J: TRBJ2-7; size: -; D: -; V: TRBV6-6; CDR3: CASSYRQTSRGYEQYF; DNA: TGTGCCAGCAGTTACCGCCAGACATCACGGGGCTACGAGCAGTACTTC
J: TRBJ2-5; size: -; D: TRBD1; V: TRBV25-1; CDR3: CASSDRTGKYQETQYF; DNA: TGTGCCAGCAGTGACCGGACAGGCAAATACCAAGAGACCCAGTACTTC
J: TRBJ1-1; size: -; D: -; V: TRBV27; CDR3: CASSSGSEVAFF; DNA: TGTGCCAGCAGTTCCGGTTCCGAGGTAGCTTTCTTT
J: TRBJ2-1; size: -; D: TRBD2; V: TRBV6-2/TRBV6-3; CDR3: CASSPGTSSGDEQFF; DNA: TGTGCCAGCAGTCCCGGGACTAGCTCAGGCGATGAGCAGTTCTTC
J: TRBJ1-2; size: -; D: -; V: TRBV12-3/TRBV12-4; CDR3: CASSGQLYCYIF; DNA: TGTGCCAGCAGTGGACAGCTCTATTGCTACATCTTC
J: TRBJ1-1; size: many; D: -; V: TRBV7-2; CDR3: CASSWSNTEAFF; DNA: TGTGCCAGCAGCTGGAGTAACACTGAAGCTTTCTTT
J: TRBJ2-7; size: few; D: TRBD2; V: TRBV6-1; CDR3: CASRAGTSSYEQYF; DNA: TGTGCCAGCAGGGCCGGGACTAGCTCCTACGAGCAGTACTTC